This T cell receptor (beta chain) was captured by sequencing in a study of response to subunit inactivated influenza vaccine. The junction had 3 bases not matched to a gene; V was cut back by 1 base and J by 5 bases. From germline, CDR1 is SGHKS and CDR2 YYEKEE (reference sequence). This CDR3 region has 14 residues. This clonotype was counted many times. Its target is not known. TCRdb recomputed calls from the RT-PCR reads with MiXCR, one row per CDR3 protein. The top ten hold about 40% of the sample, which has around 170,000 distinct CDR3 sequences, around a tenth seen once. Study results and caveats: Authors suggested that a seasonal influenza vaccination recruits few new T cells each time.

This chain connects TRBV5-5 to TRBJ2-1; 7 nucleotides align to TRBD2. The sequence came from a man aged 45 to 70 who received an inactivated influenza vaccine. Specimen: CD8+ T cells sorted from PBMCs, collected around 25 months after vaccination. As DNA, the CDR3 is TGTGCCAGCAGCTTGTGGACTAGAGACAATGAGCAGTTCTTC. The encoded protein is CASSLWTRDNEQFF.